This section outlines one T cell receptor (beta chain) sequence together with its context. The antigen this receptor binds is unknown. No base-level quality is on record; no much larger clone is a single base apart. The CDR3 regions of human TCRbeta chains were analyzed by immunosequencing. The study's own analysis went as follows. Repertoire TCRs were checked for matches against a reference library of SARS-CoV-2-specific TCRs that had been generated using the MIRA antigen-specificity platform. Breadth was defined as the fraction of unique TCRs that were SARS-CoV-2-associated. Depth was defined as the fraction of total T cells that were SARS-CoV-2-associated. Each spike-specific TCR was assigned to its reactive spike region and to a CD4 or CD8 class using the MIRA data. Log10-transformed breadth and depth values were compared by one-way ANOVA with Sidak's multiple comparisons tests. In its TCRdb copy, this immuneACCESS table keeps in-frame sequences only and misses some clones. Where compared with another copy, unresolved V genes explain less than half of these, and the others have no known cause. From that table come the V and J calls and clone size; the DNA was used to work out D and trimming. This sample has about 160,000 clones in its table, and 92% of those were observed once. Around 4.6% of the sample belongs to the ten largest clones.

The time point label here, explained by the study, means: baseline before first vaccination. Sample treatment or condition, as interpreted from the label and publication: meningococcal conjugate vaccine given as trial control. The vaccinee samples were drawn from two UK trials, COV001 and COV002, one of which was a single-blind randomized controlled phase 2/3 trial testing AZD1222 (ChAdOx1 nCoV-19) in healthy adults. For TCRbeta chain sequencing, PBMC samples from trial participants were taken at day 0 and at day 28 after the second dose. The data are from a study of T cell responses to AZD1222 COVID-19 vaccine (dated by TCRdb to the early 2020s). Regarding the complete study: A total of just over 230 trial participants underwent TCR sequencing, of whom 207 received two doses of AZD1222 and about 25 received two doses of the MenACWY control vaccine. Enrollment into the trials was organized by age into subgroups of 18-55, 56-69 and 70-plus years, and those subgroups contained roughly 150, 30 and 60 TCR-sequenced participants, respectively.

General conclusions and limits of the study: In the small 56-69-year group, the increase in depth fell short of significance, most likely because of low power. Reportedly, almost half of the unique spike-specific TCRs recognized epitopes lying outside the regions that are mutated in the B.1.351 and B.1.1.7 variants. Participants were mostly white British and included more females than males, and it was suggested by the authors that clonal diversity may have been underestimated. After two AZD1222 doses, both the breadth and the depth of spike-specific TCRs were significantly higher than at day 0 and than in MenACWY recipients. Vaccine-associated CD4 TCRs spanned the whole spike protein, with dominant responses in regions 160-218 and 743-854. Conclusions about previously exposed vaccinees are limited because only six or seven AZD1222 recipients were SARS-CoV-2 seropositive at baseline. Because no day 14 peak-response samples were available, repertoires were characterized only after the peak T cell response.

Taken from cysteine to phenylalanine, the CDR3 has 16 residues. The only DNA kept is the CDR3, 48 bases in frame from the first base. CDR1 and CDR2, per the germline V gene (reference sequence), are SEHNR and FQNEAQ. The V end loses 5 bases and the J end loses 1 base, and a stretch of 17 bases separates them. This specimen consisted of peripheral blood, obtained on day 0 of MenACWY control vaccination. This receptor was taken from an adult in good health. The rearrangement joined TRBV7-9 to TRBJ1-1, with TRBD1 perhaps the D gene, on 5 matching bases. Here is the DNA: TGTGCCAGCAGCCACCCATTCGACAGCACGAACACTGAAGCTTTCTTT. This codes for CASSHPFDSTNTEAFF.